This TCR beta chain was obtained from a study of blood T cell repertoires in COVID-19. Study-wide context: Samples taken during acute and convalescent COVID-19 were collected in the United States, Italy and Spain.

TCRdb's table, derived via immunoSEQ multiplex PCR, lists solely in-frame clones and lacks some. The sample lists fewer than 450,000 clones; 88% were seen once. This CDR3 region has 13 residues. CDR1 is SGHNT, CDR2 YYREEE, per germline (reference sequence). Trimming pared 4 bases from V and 1 base from J, leaving 8 bases between. This chain joins TRBV5-4 and TRBJ1-2; possibly TRBD1 for D (6 bases). The TCR comes from a woman between 70 and 85 years old with COVID-19, enrolled during active disease. Sequencing input: peripheral blood. CDR3 sequence reads: CASSPDSNYGYTF. CDR3 nucleotide sequence: TGTGCCAGCAGCCCGGACAGTAACTATGGCTACACCTTC.